The clone carrying this T cell receptor beta chain turned up a few times. Antigen: not known. Treatment meaning: roughly 11-day PBMC culture with coronavirus spike peptide pools or control peptides (ViraFEST assay). This sample is drawn from a study of vaccination and CD4 T cells after COVID-19. The Oncomine TCR Beta short-read assay was applied to DNA of cultured CD4+ T cells. A single record per CDR3 protein comes from TCRdb applying MiXCR to the PCR reads. The sample lists around 16,000 distinct CDR3 sequences; about 52% were seen once. This sequence was found in a human donor who had recovered from COVID-19. The material was CD4+ T cells from blood, cultured in vitro, obtained before SARS-CoV-2 vaccination.

Written as DNA, the CDR3 is TGCAGCGTGGCTATGAACACTGAAGCTTTCTTT. Its protein product is CSVAMNTEAFF. The chain recombines TRBV29-1 with TRBJ1-1; no reliable D call. V shed 6 bases and J shed 0 bases, with 5 bases lying between them. Germline assignment: CDR1 SQVTM and CDR2 ANQGSEA. The CDR3 length is 11 residues.